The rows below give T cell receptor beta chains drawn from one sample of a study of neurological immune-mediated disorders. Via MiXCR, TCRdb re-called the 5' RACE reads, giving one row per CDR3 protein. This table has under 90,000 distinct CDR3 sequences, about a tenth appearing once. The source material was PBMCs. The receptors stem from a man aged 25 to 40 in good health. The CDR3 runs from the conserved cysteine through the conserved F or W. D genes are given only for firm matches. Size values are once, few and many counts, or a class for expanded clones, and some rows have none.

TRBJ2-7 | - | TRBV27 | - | CVSSLLWAGNEQYF
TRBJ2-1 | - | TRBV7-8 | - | CASSLAVGGPNNEQFF
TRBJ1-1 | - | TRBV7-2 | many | CASSPGGGVANTEAFF
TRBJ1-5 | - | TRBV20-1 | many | CSAGKLTVSNQPQHF
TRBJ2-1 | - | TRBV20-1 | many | CSASEGRLDSYNEQFF
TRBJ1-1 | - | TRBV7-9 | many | CASSPPVGLNTEAFF
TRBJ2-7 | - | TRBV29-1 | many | CSVLGTHLSGEQYF
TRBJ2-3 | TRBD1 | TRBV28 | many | CASLQGVRTDTQYF
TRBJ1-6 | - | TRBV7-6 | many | CASSLTTADNSPLHF
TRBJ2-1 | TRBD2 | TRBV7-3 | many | CASSPGSLAGGEQFF
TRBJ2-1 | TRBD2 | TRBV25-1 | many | CASSEWAGGSAYNEQFF
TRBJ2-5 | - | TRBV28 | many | CASLGDISETQYF
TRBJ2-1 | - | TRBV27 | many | CASSLSESKQFF
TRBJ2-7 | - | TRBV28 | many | CASSSGTEPYEQYF
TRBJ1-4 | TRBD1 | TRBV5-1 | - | CASSLDSGTGREKLFF
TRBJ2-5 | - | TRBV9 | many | CASSPQSRGRSETQYF
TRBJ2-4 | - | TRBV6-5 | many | CASSYGGGAKNIQYF
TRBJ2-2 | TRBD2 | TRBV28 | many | CASSGSSNTGELFF
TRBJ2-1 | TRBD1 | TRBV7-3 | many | CASSLGYRDRGVSEQFF
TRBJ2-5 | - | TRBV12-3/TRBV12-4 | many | CASSFGGRETQYF
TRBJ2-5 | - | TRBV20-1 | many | CVGHQETQYF
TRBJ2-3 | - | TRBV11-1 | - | CASSLITDTQYF
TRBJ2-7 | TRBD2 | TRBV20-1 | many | CSASPGGSLYEQYF
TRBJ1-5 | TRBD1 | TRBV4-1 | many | CASSQDWGQVNQPQHF
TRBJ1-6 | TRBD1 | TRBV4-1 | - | CASRPGQGFYSPLHF
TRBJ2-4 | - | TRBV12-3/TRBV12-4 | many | CASSLTGLLAKNIQYF
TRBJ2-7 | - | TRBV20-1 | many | CSAWDGRERNEQYF
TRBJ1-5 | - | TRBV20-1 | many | CSVRRRYSNQPQHF
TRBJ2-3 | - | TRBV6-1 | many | CASTSGGALDTQYF
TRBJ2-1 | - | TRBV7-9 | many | CASSSGNEQFF
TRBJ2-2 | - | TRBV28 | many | CASSPSLGELFF
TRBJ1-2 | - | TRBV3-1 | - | CASSREYTGLDGYTF
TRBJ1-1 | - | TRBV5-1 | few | CASSLGGRAFF
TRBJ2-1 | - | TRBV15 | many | CATSTRDTQEQFF
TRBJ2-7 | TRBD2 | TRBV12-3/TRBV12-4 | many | CASGLAGVEQYF
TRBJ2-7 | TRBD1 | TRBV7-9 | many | CASSLGQGGEQYF
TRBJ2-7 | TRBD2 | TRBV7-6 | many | CASSSGLAGGSYEQYF
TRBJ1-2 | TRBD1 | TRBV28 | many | CAGSEGQGNNYGYTF
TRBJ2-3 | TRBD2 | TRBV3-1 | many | CASSQDGLAGITDTQYF
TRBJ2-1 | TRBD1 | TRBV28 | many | CASSTTGTEQFF
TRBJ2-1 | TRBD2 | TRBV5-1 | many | CASSQLAGEQFF
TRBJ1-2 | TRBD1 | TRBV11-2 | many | CASSPRTGDGYTF
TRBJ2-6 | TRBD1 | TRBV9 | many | CASSVDGTGGLAGANVLTF
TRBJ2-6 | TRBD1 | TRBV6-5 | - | CASSYSGQGANGANVLTF
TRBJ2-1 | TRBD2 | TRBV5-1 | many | CASSLRLAGGLSEEQFF
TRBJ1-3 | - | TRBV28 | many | CASSLSGADTIYF
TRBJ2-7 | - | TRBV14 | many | CASSQGLPPVYEQYF
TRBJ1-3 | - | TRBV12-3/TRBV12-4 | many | CASTRGVGNTIYF
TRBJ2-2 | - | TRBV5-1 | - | CASSLRLDVTGELFF